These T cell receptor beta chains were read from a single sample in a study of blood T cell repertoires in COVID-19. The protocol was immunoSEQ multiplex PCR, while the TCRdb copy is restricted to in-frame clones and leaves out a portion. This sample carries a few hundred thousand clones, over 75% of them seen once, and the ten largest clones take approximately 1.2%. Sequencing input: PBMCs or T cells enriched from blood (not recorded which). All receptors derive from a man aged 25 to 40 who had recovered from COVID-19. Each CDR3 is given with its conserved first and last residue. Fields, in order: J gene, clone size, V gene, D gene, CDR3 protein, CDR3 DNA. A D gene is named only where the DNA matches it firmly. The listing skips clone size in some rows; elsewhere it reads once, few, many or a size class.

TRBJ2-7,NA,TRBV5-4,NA,CASSRGSGTSPYEQYF,TGTGCCAGCAGCAGAGGTTCCGGGACTTCCCCCTACGAGCAGTACTTC
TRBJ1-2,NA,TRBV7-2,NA,CASSLSGGYGYTF,TGTGCCAGCAGCTTGAGCGGTGGCTATGGCTACACCTTC
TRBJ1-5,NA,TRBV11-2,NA,CASSLGGQYNQPQHF,TGTGCCAGCAGCTTAGGCGGACAGTACAATCAGCCCCAGCATTTT
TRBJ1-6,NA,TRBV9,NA,CASSVDSGANSPLHF,TGTGCCAGCAGCGTAGACTCAGGGGCCAATTCACCCCTCCACTTT
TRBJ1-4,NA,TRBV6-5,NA,CASKGPWGTNEKLFF,TGTGCCAGCAAAGGTCCGTGGGGCACTAATGAAAAACTGTTTTTT
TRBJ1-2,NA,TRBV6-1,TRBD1,CASSDLNRGDYGYTF,TGTGCCAGCAGTGACCTAAACAGGGGGGACTATGGCTACACCTTC
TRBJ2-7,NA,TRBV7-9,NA,CASSFTGGRYEQYF,TGTGCCAGCAGCTTCACAGGCGGACGCTACGAGCAGTACTTC
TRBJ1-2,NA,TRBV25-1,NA,CASSAPNYGYTF,TGTGCCAGCAGTGCCCCAAACTATGGCTACACCTTC
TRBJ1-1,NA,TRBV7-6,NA,CASSSGEGREAFF,TGTGCCAGCAGCTCCGGGGAGGGGCGTGAAGCTTTCTTT
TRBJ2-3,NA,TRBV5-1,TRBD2,CASSLGVSGSTDTQYF,TGCGCCAGCAGCTTGGGAGTTAGCGGGAGCACAGATACGCAGTATTTT
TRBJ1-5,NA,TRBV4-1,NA,CASSQAPYQPQHF,TGCGCCAGCAGCCAAGCTCCCTATCAGCCCCAGCATTTT
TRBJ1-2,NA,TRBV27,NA,CASSFAGANYGYTF,TGTGCCAGCAGTTTCGCAGGGGCTAACTATGGCTACACCTTC
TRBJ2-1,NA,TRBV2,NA,CASSDTGIGSYNEQFF,TGTGCCAGCAGTGATACAGGGATAGGGTCCTACAATGAGCAGTTCTTC
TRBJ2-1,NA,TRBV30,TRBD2,CAWWTTSGGGQFF,TGTGCCTGGTGGACTACTAGCGGCGGGGGGCAGTTCTTC
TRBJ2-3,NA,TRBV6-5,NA,CASRDYSTDTQYF,TGTGCCAGCAGGGACTACAGCACAGATACGCAGTATTTT
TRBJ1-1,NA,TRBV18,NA,CASSPREILFGTEAFF,TGTGCCAGCTCACCCCGGGAGATCCTTTTCGGCACTGAAGCTTTCTTT
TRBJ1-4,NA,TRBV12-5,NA,CASGLSPTNEKLFF,TGTGCTAGTGGTTTAAGCCCAACTAATGAAAAACTGTTTTTT
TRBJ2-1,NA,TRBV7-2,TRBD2,CASSTRLAGAGNEQFF,TGTGCCAGCAGCACCAGACTAGCGGGGGCCGGCAATGAGCAGTTCTTC
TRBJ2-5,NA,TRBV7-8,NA,CASTVYGGTGNQETQYF,TGTGCCAGCACCGTCTACGGGGGGACAGGAAACCAAGAGACCCAGTACTTC
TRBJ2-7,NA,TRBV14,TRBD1,CASSQTGSPQYF,TGTGCCAGCAGCCAGACAGGGTCCCCTCAGTACTTC
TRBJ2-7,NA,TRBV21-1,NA,CASSKPDRGPYEQYF,TGTGCCAGCAGCAAGCCCGACAGAGGACCCTACGAGCAGTACTTC
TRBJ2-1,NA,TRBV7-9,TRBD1,CASSWNRGNEQFF,TGTGCCAGCAGCTGGAACAGGGGTAATGAGCAGTTCTTC
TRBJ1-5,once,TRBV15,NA,CATSRDRQLSNSNQPQHF,TGTGCCACCAGCAGAGATCGACAGCTCTCGAATAGCAATCAGCCCCAGCATTTT
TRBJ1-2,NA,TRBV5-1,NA,CASSFAGPLSPNYGYTF,TGCGCCAGCAGCTTCGCGGGACCTTTATCACCGAACTATGGCTACACCTTC
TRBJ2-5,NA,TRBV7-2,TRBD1,CASSFTGGRETQYF,TGTGCCAGCAGCTTTACAGGGGGTAGAGAGACCCAGTACTTC
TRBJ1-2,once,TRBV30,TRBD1,CAWFNTEGQGLNYGYTF,TGTGCCTGGTTCAATACGGAAGGACAGGGTTTAAACTATGGCTACACCTTC
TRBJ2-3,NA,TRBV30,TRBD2,CAWSSGLAAQYF,TGTGCCTGGAGTTCGGGACTAGCGGCGCAGTATTTT
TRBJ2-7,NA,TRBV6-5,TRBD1,CASSYPTGVMPYEQYF,TGTGCCAGCAGTTACCCGACAGGGGTTATGCCCTACGAGCAGTACTTC
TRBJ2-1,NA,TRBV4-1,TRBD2,CASSQGVAGVYNEQFF,TGCGCCAGCAGCCAAGGAGTAGCGGGGGTGTACAATGAGCAGTTCTTC
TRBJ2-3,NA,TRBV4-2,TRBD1,CASSPSGTGGFTDTQYF,TGTGCCAGCAGCCCTTCCGGGACAGGGGGCTTTACAGATACGCAGTATTTT
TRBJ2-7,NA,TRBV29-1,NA,CSVEGTASYEQYF,TGCAGCGTTGAAGGGACAGCTTCCTACGAGCAGTACTTC
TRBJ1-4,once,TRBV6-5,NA,CASSYGLNNEKLFF,TGTGCCAGCAGTTACGGCCTGAATAATGAAAAACTGTTTTTT
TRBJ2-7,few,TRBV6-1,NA,CASSEATGGGLSYEQYF,TGTGCCAGCAGTGAAGCCACTGGGGGGGGGCTCTCCTACGAGCAGTACTTC
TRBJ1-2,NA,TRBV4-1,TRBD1,CASSHILRDRVLSGYTF,TGCGCCAGCAGCCATATACTCCGGGACAGGGTCCTAAGTGGCTACACCTTC
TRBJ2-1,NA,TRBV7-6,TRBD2,CASSLARTGGRNEQFF,TGTGCCAGCAGCTTAGCGCGAACGGGGGGGCGGAATGAGCAGTTCTTC
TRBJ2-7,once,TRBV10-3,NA,CATSDSYEQYF,TGTGCCACCTCGGACAGCTACGAGCAGTACTTC
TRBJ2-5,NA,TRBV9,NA,CASSVAPTSQETQYF,TGTGCCAGCAGCGTTGCTCCGACAAGCCAAGAGACCCAGTACTTC
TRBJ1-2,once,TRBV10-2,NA,CASRPTATTYGYTF,TGCGCCAGCAGACCGACAGCCACCACCTATGGCTACACCTTC
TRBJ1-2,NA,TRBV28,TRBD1,CASSLLGTDYGYTF,TGTGCCAGCAGTTTACTCGGGACAGACTATGGCTACACCTTC
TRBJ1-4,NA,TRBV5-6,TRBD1,CASSQTGEPSEKLFF,TGTGCCAGCAGCCAAACAGGGGAACCGAGTGAAAAACTGTTTTTT
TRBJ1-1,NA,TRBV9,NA,CASSVGGRNTEAFF,TGTGCCAGCAGCGTAGGGGGGCGGAACACTGAAGCTTTCTTT
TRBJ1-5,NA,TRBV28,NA,CASSLPFGQGIRQPQHF,TGTGCCAGCAGTTTACCATTTGGGCAGGGCATCCGTCAGCCCCAGCATTTT
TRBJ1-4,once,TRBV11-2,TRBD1,CASSLMGQPNEKLFF,TGTGCCAGCAGCTTAATGGGACAGCCGAATGAAAAACTGTTTTTT
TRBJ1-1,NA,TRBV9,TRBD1,CASSEGTGGNTEAFF,TGTGCCAGCAGCGAAGGGACAGGGGGGAACACTGAAGCTTTCTTT
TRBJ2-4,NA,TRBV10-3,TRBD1,CAISEGGSGNIQYF,TGTGCCATCAGTGAAGGGGGCTCGGGAAACATTCAGTACTTC
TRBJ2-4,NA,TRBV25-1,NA,CASSPTGQHIQYF,TGTGCCAGCAGCCCAACAGGGCAGCACATTCAGTACTTC
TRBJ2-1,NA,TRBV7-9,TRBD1,CASRRGPNEQFF,TGTGCCAGCAGGAGGGGGCCCAATGAGCAGTTCTTC
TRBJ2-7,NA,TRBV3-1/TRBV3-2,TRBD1,CASSPQGPLRGYEQYF,TGTGCCAGCAGCCCACAGGGGCCTCTTCGGGGCTACGAGCAGTACTTC
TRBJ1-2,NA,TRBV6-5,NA,CASSYSGVYGYTF,TGTGCCAGCAGTTACTCTGGAGTCTATGGCTACACCTTC